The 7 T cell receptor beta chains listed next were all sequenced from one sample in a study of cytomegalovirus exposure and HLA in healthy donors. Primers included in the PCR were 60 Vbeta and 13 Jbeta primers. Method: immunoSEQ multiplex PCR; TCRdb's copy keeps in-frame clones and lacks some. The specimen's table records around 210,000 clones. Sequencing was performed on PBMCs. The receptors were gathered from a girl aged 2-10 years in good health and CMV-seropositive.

The CDR3 spells CASSFRAGLTDTQYF. CDR3 in DNA: TGTGCCAGCAGCTTCCGCGCGGGCCTCACAGATACGCAGTATTTT. The chain carries TRBV14 and TRBJ2-3; weak D call: TRBD2 (5 bases). The CDR3 is 15 amino acids. CDR1 is SGHDN, CDR2 FVKESK, per germline. Trimming took off 5 bases at V and 2 bases at J, with 14 bases between the two ends.

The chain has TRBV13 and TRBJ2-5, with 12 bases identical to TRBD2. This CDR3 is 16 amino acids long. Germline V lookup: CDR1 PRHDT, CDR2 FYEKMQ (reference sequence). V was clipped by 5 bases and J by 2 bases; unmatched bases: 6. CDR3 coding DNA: TGTGCCAGCAGCCAAGGACTAGCGGGAATACAAGAGACCCAGTACTTC. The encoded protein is CASSQGLAGIQETQYF. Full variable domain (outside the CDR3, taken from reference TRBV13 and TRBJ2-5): AAGVIQSPRHLIKEKRETATLKCYPIPRHDTVYWYQQGPGQDPQFLISFYEKMQSDKGSIPDRFSAQQFSDYHSELNMSSLELGDSALYFCASSQGLAGIQETQYFGPGTRLLVL.

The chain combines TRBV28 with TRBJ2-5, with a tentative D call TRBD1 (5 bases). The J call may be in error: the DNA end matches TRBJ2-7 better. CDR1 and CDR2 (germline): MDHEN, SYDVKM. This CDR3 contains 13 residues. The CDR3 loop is CASSLTGSYEQYF. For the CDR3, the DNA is TGTGCCAGCAGTTTAACAGGTTCCTACGAGCAGTACTTC.

The CDR3 sequence: CAISDIVSGTTDTQYF. CDR3 nucleotides: TGTGCCATCAGTGATATCGTTAGCGGGACCACAGATACGCAGTATTTT. The rearrangement uses TRBV10-3 and TRBJ2-3; 8 bases agree with TRBD2. Losses at the gene ends were 3 bases for V and 2 bases for J; bases not matched to a gene: 7. Germline V CDR1 and CDR2: ENHRY, SYGVKD. The CDR3 extends over 16 amino acids.

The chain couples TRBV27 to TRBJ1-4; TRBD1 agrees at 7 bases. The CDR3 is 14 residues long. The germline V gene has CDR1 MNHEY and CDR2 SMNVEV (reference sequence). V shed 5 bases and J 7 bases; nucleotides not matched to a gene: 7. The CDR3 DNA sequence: TGTGCCAGCAGTGACCGGGACAGCGGTGAAAAACTGTTTTTT. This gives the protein CASSDRDSGEKLFF.

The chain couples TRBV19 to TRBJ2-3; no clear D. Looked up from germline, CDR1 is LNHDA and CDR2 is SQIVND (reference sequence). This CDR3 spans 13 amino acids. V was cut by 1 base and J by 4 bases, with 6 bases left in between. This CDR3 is CASSIAGPDTQYF. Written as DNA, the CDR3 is TGTGCCAGTAGTATAGCAGGTCCAGATACGCAGTATTTT.

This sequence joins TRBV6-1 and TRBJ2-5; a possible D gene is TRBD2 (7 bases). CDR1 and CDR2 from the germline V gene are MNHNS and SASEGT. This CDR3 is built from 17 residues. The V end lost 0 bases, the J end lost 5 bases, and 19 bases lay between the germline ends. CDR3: CASSEALIARGGETQYF. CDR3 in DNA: TGTGCCAGCAGTGAAGCCCTGATAGCGAGGGGGGGGGAGACCCAGTACTTC.